Sequencing of this T cell receptor beta chain was carried out in a study of blood T cell repertoires in COVID-19. Study overall: Specimens from acute and convalescent COVID-19 originated in the United States, Italy and Spain. The analysed material was cDNA or gDNA that came from T cells, B-cell-depleted T cells, or PBMCs.

V lost 3 bases, J lost 9 bases, and 8 bases stayed unmatched. The CDR3 length is 15 residues. Per the germline V gene, CDR1 is MNHEY and CDR2 is SMNVEV (reference sequence). Original methodology: Amplification from reference gene primers served as the basis for estimated nucleated cell counts. Assay used: immunoSEQ multiplex PCR; TCRdb lists only in-frame clones, some missing. V and J calls and clone size follow that table, whereas D and trimming were derived from the DNA. The table lists around 26,000 clones, roughly 90% of them singletons. The sequence was collected from a human donor in a cohort sampled during active COVID-19. This rearrangement joins TRBV27 to TRBJ1-6; 7 bases are shared with TRBD1. Sequencing input: peripheral blood. The CDR3 is CASSFMGQLISPLHF. CDR3 nucleotides: TGTGCCAGCAGTTTTATGGGACAGCTGATTTCACCCCTCCACTTT.